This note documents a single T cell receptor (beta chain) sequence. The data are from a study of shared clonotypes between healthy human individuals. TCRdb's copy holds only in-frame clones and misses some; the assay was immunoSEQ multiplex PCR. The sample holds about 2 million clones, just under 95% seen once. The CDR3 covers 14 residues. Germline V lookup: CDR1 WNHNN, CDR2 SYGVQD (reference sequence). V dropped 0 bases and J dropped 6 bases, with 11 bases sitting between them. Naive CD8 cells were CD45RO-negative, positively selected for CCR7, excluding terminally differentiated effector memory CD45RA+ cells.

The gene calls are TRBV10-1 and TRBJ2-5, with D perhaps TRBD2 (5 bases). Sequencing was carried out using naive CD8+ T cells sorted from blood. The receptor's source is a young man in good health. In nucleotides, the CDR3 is TGCGCCAGCAGTGAGTCACCTACCGGGAAGACCCAGTACTTC. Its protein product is CASSESPTGKTQYF.